The T cell receptor (beta chain) described here comes from a study of blood T cell repertoires in COVID-19. Some clones are missing from TCRdb's copy, which holds only in-frame ones; the method was immunoSEQ multiplex PCR. The profile covers approximately 390,000 clones, with 90% appearing a single time and approximately 6.2% taken by the ten largest. CDR1 and CDR2 (germline): GTSNPN, SVGIG (reference sequence). The CDR3 loop spans 11 amino acids. J is TRBJ2-1 and V is TRBV30, with D perhaps TRBD1 (6 bases). This TCR was recovered from a young man with active or convalescent COVID-19. Sequenced sample: peripheral blood. CDR3 sequence (DNA): TGTGCTACCGGACAGTCCCAAGAGCAGTTCTTC. This sequence encodes CATGQSQEQFF.